The clone carrying this T cell receptor (beta chain) was picked up many times. Its antigen is not identified. This record belongs to a study of T-cell reconstitution after alpha-beta-depleted transplantation in children. The CDR3 consists of 17 residues. Losses at the gene ends were 1 base for V and 1 base for J; bases not matched to a gene: 4. Germline assignment: CDR1 MDHEN and CDR2 SYDVKM. Study findings and constraints: Elevated TCRbeta diversity at day 60 was traced, in some patients, to surviving recipient T cells and thymic progenitors. About two months after transplant, alpha-beta T cells reportedly came from several hundred expanded graft clones. By one year post-transplant, T-cell counts and diversity largely arose from T cells that were newly produced.

Unique molecular identifiers featured in how the TCRbeta library was prepared. TCRdb passed the PCR reads through MiXCR, listing each CDR3 protein once. The sample includes hundreds of thousands of distinct CDR3 sequences, under 14% of them seen just once. Sequencing used peripheral blood, obtained 180 days after TCRalphabeta/CD19-depleted stem cell transplant. The chain employs TRBV28 and TRBJ1-5, with 10 nucleotides matching TRBD1. This receptor was obtained from a male patient aged 2-15 years who had a stem cell transplant for chronic granulomatous disease, so the T cells may come from the graft donor. CDR3 sequence reads: CASSLYGQGVSNQPQHF. The CDR3 coding sequence is TGTGCCAGCAGTTTATATGGACAGGGGGTAAGCAATCAGCCCCAGCATTTT.